This T cell receptor beta chain came from a study of response to subunit inactivated influenza vaccine. Study-level points and caveats: There was a suggestion from the authors that each seasonal influenza vaccination recruits few new T cells.

TCRdb used MiXCR to reprocess the RT-PCR reads, holding one entry per CDR3 protein. The table includes 650,000 to 850,000 distinct CDR3 sequences, roughly 14% detected once. This clonotype was observed a few times. Its antigen is currently unknown. In germline, CDR1 is SGHVS, CDR2 FNYEAQ. The germline V and J ends were trimmed by 2 bases and 9 bases, with 19 bases remaining between them. The CDR3 totals 15 residues. The source of this sequence is a middle-aged man who received an inactivated influenza vaccine. The chain couples TRBV7-6 to TRBJ2-5; a possible D gene is TRBD1 (5 bases). Material: PBMCs from blood, obtained approximately 15 days before vaccination. The CDR3 reads CASSLSLSLLGAQYF. As DNA, the CDR3 is TGTGCCAGCAGCTTATCGCTGAGTCTTTTAGGGGCCCAGTACTTC.